These 2 T cell receptor beta chains were all obtained from the same sample, sequenced in a study of post-analysis software for immune sequencing data. Study-wide results and limits: Patients had higher frequencies than controls of about five TRBV segments, including TRBV5-6, TRBV5-1 and TRBV20-1.

Their specific antigens are unknown. Unique molecular identifiers had been added to the TCR beta cDNA libraries. TCRdb reanalysed the PCR reads using MiXCR and keeps one entry per CDR3 protein. In the table there are about 820,000 distinct CDR3 sequences, under 70% of which are singletons. The sequencing input was blood. The receptor set was obtained from a girl aged 10-17 years with multiple sclerosis.

This clonotype was recorded once. The genes are TRBV10-3 and TRBJ1-2; D gene unclear. Germline CDR1 is ENHRY and CDR2 is SYGVKD. The V gene lost 3 bases and the J gene lost 8 bases, with 7 bases spanning the gap. This CDR3 comprises 11 residues. This CDR3 reads CAISDGPGYTF. The CDR3 bases are TGTGCCATCAGTGATGGCCCCGGCTACACCTTC.

This clonotype was seen only once. The rearrangement links TRBV7-3 to TRBJ2-3, with D perhaps matching TRBD1 or TRBD2 (7 bases each). Germline V gene lookup returns CDR1 SGHTA and CDR2 FQGTGA. The CDR3 is 15 amino acids. V lost 4 bases, J lost 4 bases, and 15 bases lay in between. The CDR3 region is CASSSGGVPADTQYF. The CDR3 nucleotides are TGTGCCAGCAGCTCAGGGGGGGTCCCAGCAGATACGCAGTATTTT.